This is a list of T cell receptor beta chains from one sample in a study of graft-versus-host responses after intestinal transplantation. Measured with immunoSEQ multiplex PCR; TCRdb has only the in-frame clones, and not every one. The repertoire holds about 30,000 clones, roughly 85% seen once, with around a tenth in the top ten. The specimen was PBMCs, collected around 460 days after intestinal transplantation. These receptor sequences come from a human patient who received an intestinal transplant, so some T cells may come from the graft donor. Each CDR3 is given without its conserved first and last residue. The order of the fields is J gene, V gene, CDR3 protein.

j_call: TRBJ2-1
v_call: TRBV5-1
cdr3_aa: ASSLEEQGTNEQF

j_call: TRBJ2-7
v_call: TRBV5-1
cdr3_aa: ASGWTSGSYEQY

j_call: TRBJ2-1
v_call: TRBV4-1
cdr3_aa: ASSHVAGGGHNEQF

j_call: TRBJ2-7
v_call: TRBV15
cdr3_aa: ATAGTGNEQY

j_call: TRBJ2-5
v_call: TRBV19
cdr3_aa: ASSLDGETQY

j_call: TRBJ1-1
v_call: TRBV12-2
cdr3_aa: ASRLRTGNWDTEAF

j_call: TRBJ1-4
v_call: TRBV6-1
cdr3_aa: ASSEILGTANQNEKLF

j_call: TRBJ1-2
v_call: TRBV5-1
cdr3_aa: ASSLGDYGYT

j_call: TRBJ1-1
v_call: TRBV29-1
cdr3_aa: SGLGFLGSTTEAF

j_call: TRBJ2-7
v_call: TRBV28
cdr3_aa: ASSLGTDSYEQY

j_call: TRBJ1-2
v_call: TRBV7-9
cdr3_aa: ASSLEGAYYGYT

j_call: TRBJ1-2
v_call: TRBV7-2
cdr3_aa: ASTLGQGARGYT

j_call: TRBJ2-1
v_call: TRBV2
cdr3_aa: ASIPPGLKNAYNEQF

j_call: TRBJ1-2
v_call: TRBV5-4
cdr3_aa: ASSFSPGGGYT

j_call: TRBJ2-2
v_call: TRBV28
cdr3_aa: ASSRVAGELF

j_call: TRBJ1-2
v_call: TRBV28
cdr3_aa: ASSSRTRWDGYT

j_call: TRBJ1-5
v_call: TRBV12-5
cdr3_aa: ASGPLAGPQH

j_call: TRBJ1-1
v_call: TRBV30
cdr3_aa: AWSVGSLMNTEAF

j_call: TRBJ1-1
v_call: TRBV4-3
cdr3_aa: ASSHPDTYTEAF

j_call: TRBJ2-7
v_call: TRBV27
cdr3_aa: ASSLSSLGGEQY

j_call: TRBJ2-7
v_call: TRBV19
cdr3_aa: ASSIGAPDEQY

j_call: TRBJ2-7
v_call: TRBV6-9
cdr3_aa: ASSVSPGIAYEQY

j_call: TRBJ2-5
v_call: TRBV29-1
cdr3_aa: SVSGGDETQY

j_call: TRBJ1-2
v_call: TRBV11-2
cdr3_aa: ASSLVEPGAYGYT

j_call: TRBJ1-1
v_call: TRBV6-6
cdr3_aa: ASSYSITLAF

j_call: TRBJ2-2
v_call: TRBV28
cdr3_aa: ASSLRSGELF

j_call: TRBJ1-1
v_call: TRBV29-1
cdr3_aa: SVRVGTEAF

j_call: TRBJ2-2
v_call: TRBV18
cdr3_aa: ASSPKSSANTGELF